This T cell receptor (beta chain) stems from a study of shared clonotypes between healthy human individuals. Overall study findings and caveats: Naive subsets generally had larger estimated richness than memory subsets. Only blood underwent sampling, and tissue repertoires likely differ.

Note on this clone: The target antigen is unknown.

The table came from immunoSEQ multiplex PCR; TCRdb's copy has only in-frame clones and leaves some out. The table has more than 1.2 million clones, around 98.5% seen once. CDR3 length: 13 residues. From germline, CDR1 is SNHLY and CDR2 FYNNEI. The ends were cut back, 5 bases at V and 9 bases at J, with 17 bases in the middle. The gene calls are TRBV2 and TRBJ2-7; D remains ambiguous. The TCR comes from a man younger than 45 in good health. Sequenced sample: naive CD4+ T cells sorted from blood. As to subset: CD45RA+ positively selected. The CDR3, as DNA: TGTGCCAGCAGTCCGGCGACTCAGACCCCGCAGTACTTC. This sequence encodes CASSPATQTPQYF.